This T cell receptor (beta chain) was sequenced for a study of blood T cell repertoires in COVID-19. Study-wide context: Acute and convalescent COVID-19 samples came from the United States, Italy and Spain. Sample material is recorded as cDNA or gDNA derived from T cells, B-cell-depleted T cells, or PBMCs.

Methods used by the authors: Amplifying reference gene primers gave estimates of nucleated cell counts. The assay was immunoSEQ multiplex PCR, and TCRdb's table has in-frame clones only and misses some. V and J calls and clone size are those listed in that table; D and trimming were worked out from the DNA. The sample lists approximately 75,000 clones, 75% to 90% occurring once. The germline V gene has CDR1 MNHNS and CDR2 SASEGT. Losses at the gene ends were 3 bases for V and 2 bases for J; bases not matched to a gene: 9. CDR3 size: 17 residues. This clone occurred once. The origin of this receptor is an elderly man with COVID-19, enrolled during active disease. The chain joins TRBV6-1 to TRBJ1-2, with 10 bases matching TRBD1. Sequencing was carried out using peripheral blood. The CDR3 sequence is CASSDRGGDRGNYGYTF. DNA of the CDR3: TGTGCCAGCAGTGATCGAGGCGGGGACAGGGGAAACTATGGCTACACCTTC.